The T cell receptor (beta chain) under discussion was sequenced for a study of blood T cell repertoires in COVID-19. Study in general: Donors in the United States, Italy and Spain gave samples during acute or convalescent COVID-19. The cDNA or gDNA used as material had been derived from T cells, B-cell-depleted T cells, or PBMCs.

V dropped 7 bases and J dropped 5 bases, with 18 bases sitting between them. The germline CDR1 and CDR2 sequences are SGHTS and YDEGEE. The CDR3 is 14 residues long. Authors' data handling: For nucleated cells, counts were estimated from reference gene primer amplification. Method: immunoSEQ multiplex PCR; TCRdb's copy keeps in-frame clones and lacks some. The D gene and trimming were derived from the DNA, and the V and J assignments and clone size from that table. Of 200,000 or so clones in the sample, 80% to 90% are singletons; the top ten hold roughly a tenth. Patients in Seattle were enrolled during active infection, then followed longitudinally.

This chain links TRBV5-8 with TRBJ1-1; TRBD1 might be the D (6 bases). Material for sequencing was peripheral blood. This receptor was identified in a woman of 80 years or more with COVID-19, enrolled during active disease. The CDR3 bases are TGTGCCAGCTTCGGGGGGGCTTATAGGACTGAAGCTTTCTTT. Amino acids: CASFGGAYRTEAFF. The full variable domain, its missing parts supplied by reference TRBV5-8 and TRBJ1-1, is EAGVTQSPTHLIKTRGQQATLRCSPISGHTSVYWYQQALGLGLQFLLWYDEGEERNRGNFPPRFSGRQFPNYSSELNVNALELEDSALYLCASFGGAYRTEAFFGQGTRLTVV.